One sample yielded the 27 T cell receptor beta chains listed below, sequenced in a study of response to subunit inactivated influenza vaccine. TCRdb processed the RT-PCR reads anew with MiXCR; each CDR3 protein has one entry. The sample contains roughly 780,000 distinct CDR3 sequences, about 18% of which appear only once. The input for sequencing was PBMCs from blood, taken 5 to 6 days after vaccination. The receptors come from a man in his fifties who received an inactivated influenza vaccine.

The chain links TRBV7-6 to TRBJ2-1, with D perhaps TRBD2 (5 bases). This CDR3 region has 15 residues. Per the germline V gene, CDR1 is SGHVS and CDR2 is FNYEAQ. V was pared by 5 bases and J by 3 bases, with 14 bases between. CDR3 bases: TGTGCCAGCAGCGAAGCAGAGGGCTTCTACAATGAGCAGTTCTTC. Its protein product is CASSEAEGFYNEQFF.

The chain recombines TRBV7-7 with TRBJ2-5, with D possibly matching TRBD1 (5 bases). The CDR3 consists of 15 residues. V lost 1 base, J lost 1 base, and 10 bases lay in between. Germline CDR1 and CDR2: SSHAT and FNYEAQ (reference sequence). The CDR3 loop is CASSLELGLQETQYF. CDR3 nucleotides: TGTGCCAGCAGCTTAGAGTTGGGGCTCCAAGAGACCCAGTACTTC.

This clonotype was seen a handful of times. The chain uses TRBV4-1 and TRBJ2-7; D is perhaps TRBD1 (6 bases). The CDR3 extends over 18 amino acids. The V gene lost 0 bases and the J gene lost 1 base, with 19 bases spanning the gap. Germline CDR1 reads MGHRA; CDR2 reads YSYEKL. Here the CDR3 reads CASSQDPPRTGWSYEQYF. The CDR3 coding sequence is TGCGCCAGCAGCCAAGATCCCCCTCGTACAGGGTGGTCCTACGAGCAGTACTTC.

This chain connects TRBV5-1 to TRBJ2-3; D uncertain. Germline V gene data show CDR1 as SGHRS and CDR2 as YFSETQ. Between the trimmed V and J ends, which lost 0 bases and 6 bases, there was a span of 14 bases. The CDR3 spans 15 residues. The CDR3 here is CASSLGLSGADTQYF. The CDR3, as DNA: TGCGCCAGCAGCTTGGGACTCAGTGGCGCGGATACGCAGTATTTT.

This clonotype was counted ten times or more. The V and J genes are TRBV5-5 and TRBJ2-3, with TRBD2 as a possible D gene (7 bases). The CDR3 is made up of 16 amino acids. Trimming removed 4 bases at V and 0 bases at J, with 15 bases between. Germline V gives CDR1 SGHKS, CDR2 YYEKEE (reference sequence). CDR3 sequence (DNA): TGTGCCAGCAGCCGGGGGGCGACACCTAGCACAGATACGCAGTATTTT. Protein product: CASSRGATPSTDTQYF.

This clonotype was seen many times. CDR3 nucleotides: TGCAGTGCTCAAGGACAGGGGGCATCCCTAGCGGGCAATCAGCCCCAGCATTTT. It is translated as CSAQGQGASLAGNQPQHF. The genes are TRBV20-1 and TRBJ1-5; TRBD1 matches at 11 bases. The CDR3 sequence is 18 residues long. CDR1 DFQATT and CDR2 SNEGSKA come from the germline V gene (reference sequence). The junction had 14 bases not matched to a gene; V was cut back by 5 bases and J by 2 bases.

The chain joins TRBV4-2 to TRBJ2-3, with TRBD2 matching over 12 bases. Germline assignment: CDR1 LGHNA and CDR2 YNFKEQ. The V and J ends lost 0 bases and 4 bases, in that order; junction bases with no gene match: 5. CDR3 length: 17 residues. For the CDR3, the DNA is TGTGCCAGCAGCCAAGACCTAGCGGGAGGGGGAGCAGATACGCAGTATTTT. This sequence encodes CASSQDLAGGGADTQYF.

There are a few counts of this clonotype. V is TRBV4-2 and J is TRBJ1-4; D is perhaps TRBD1 (6 bases). Trimming pared 5 bases from V and 4 bases from J, leaving 14 bases between. The CDR3 is 15 amino acids. Germline V CDR1 and CDR2: LGHNA, YNFKEQ. CDR3 residues: CASSGDTGSNEKLFF. CDR3 DNA: TGTGCCAGCAGCGGGGACACAGGGAGTAATGAAAAACTGTTTTTT.

This rearrangement joins TRBV3-1 to TRBJ2-3; D might be TRBD1 or TRBD2, each matching 6 bases. This CDR3 comprises 18 residues. Germline assignment: CDR1 LGHDT and CDR2 YNNKEL (reference sequence). V lost 5 bases and J 4 bases, leaving 25 bases between the germline ends. The CDR3 spells CASSFYRGHGGNPDTQYF. The CDR3 DNA reads TGTGCCAGCAGCTTCTACCGGGGACACGGGGGTAATCCAGATACGCAGTATTTT.

This chain links TRBV4-3 with TRBJ2-7; 7 nucleotides match TRBD1. This CDR3 has 15 residues. V shed 3 bases and J 3 bases; nucleotides not matched to a gene: 8. Germline assignment: CDR1 LGHNA and CDR2 YSLEER. Here the CDR3 reads CASSHLGQARYEQYF. The CDR3 DNA sequence: TGCGCCAGCAGCCACCTAGGACAGGCTCGCTACGAGCAGTACTTC.

The chain uses TRBV20-1 and TRBJ2-5, with unresolved D. Per the germline V gene, CDR1 is DFQATT and CDR2 is SNEGSKA (reference sequence). The CDR3 is made up of 17 amino acids. Trimming left V 3 bases short and J 2 bases short, with 22 bases between. The DNA of the CDR3 is TGCAGTGCTAGCATTTGGGCAGGAGAAAAACTACAAGAGACCCAGTACTTC. It specifies CSASIWAGEKLQETQYF.

V and J are TRBV20-1 and TRBJ1-1; no definite D call. CDR3 length: 13 amino acids. V was trimmed by 7 bases and J by 5 bases, leaving 17 bases between them. The germline CDR1 and CDR2 sequences are DFQATT and SNEGSKA (reference sequence). Here the CDR3 DNA reads TGCAGTGTTAGTACGTTGATACAAACTGAAGCTTTCTTT. It is translated as CSVSTLIQTEAFF.

The V and J genes are TRBV10-3 and TRBJ2-7; 9 bases are a match to TRBD2. The CDR3 is 14 residues long. V lost 3 bases and J lost 6; bases outside the gene matches: 6. The V gene's germline CDR1 is ENHRY and CDR2 SYGVKD. The CDR3 DNA follows: TGTGCCATCAGTGACCGGACTAGCGCCTCCGAGCAGTACTTC. Translation gives CAISDRTSASEQYF.

The genes are TRBV6-2 or TRBV6-3 and TRBJ2-3, with unresolved D. Trimming shortened V by 0 bases and J by 2 bases, and 9 bases separated the two germline ends. The CDR3 covers 15 residues. Germline CDR1 reads MNHEY; CDR2 reads SVGEGT. The CDR3 here is CASSYSVYTTDTQYF. CDR3 DNA sequence: TGTGCCAGCAGTTACTCGGTGTACACCACAGATACGCAGTATTTT.

The gene calls are TRBV6-2 or TRBV6-3 and TRBJ2-3, with 7 bases lining up with TRBD2. The CDR3 spans 16 residues. Germline trimming cut 8 bases from V and 0 bases from J; bases unmatched to any gene: 11. The germline CDR1 and CDR2 sequences are MNHEY and SVGEGT. This CDR3 reads CASCMTGTTSTDTQYF. The DNA of the CDR3 is TGTGCCAGCTGCATGACCGGGACTACTAGCACAGATACGCAGTATTTT.

This clonotype showed up just a few times. CDR3 nucleotide sequence: TGTGCCAGCAGTCCGCGCCCCCCCAGGGGGACCCAGTACTTC. It specifies CASSPRPPRGTQYF. The chain recombines TRBV12-3 or TRBV12-4 with TRBJ2-5; maybe TRBD1 (6 bases). Trimming removed 5 bases from V and 7 bases from J, with 17 bases in between. The CDR3 length is 14 residues.

This clonotype was counted between two and nine times. This chain uses TRBV5-1 with TRBJ1-2; D is uncertain. The CDR3 is 13 residues long. The V end lost 0 bases, the J end lost 7 bases, and 10 bases lay between the germline ends. Germline CDR1 and CDR2: SGHRS and YFSETQ. This chain's CDR3 is CASSLEAVGGYTF. Written as DNA, the CDR3 is TGCGCCAGCAGCTTGGAGGCAGTTGGTGGCTACACCTTC.

The chain combines TRBV4-1 with TRBJ1-5; no clear D. CDR3 size: 16 residues. The V gene's germline CDR1 is MGHRA and CDR2 YSYEKL. Trimming took off 0 bases at V and 4 bases at J, with 13 bases between the two ends. The CDR3 spells CASSQELGPRNQPQHF. CDR3 nucleotide sequence: TGCGCCAGCAGCCAAGAGCTCGGACCGAGAAATCAGCCCCAGCATTTT.

This clonotype has a handful of counts. The chain carries TRBV7-2 and TRBJ2-7, with TRBD2 matching over 10 bases. The length of the CDR3 is 14 residues. The V gene's germline CDR1 is SGHTA and CDR2 FQGNSA. Trimming cost V 8 bases and J 3 bases; bases outside gene matches: 7. In DNA form, the CDR3 reads TGTGCCAGCCAACTAGCGGGGAAGGTCTACGAGCAGTACTTC. Encoded protein: CASQLAGKVYEQYF.

V usage is TRBV20-1 and J usage is TRBJ2-3, with a possible D match to TRBD1 (5 bases). CDR1 and CDR2 from the germline V gene are DFQATT and SNEGSKA (reference sequence). The V gene lost 1 base and the J gene lost 1 base, with 12 bases spanning the gap. The CDR3 spans 15 residues. The CDR3 DNA sequence: TGCAGTGCTAGAGGAGGCAGGGTCGGCACAGATACGCAGTATTTT. As protein: CSARGGRVGTDTQYF.

A few counts support this clonotype. The rearrangement uses TRBV6-1 and TRBJ2-1, with TRBD1 identical over 7 bases. Germline V gene sequence: CDR1 MNHNS, CDR2 SASEGT. The CDR3 runs 16 residues. Germline trimming cut 6 bases from V and 8 bases from J; bases unmatched to any gene: 16. CDR3 DNA sequence: TGTGCCAGCAGGCGGAACCGGGACAGTGGGGCATATGAGCAGTTCTTC. It codes for CASRRNRDSGAYEQFF.

This clonotype was detected only a few times. The chain carries TRBV5-1 and TRBJ1-1; 9 bases line up with TRBD1. Germline trimming cut 2 bases from V and 7 bases from J; bases unmatched to any gene: 3. Germline values: CDR1 SGHRS, CDR2 YFSETQ. This CDR3 is built from 13 residues. CDR3 loop: CASSFDRGYEAFF. CDR3 DNA: TGCGCCAGCAGCTTTGACAGGGGGTATGAAGCTTTCTTT. Combining the CDR3 with reference TRBV5-1 and TRBJ1-1 gives the whole variable domain KAGVTQTPRYLIKTRGQQVTLSCSPISGHRSVSWYQQTPGQGLQFLFEYFSETQRNKGNFPGRFSGRQFSNSRSEMNVSTLELGDSALYLCASSFDRGYEAFFGQGTRLTVV.

This clonotype occurred many times. The rearrangement links TRBV5-1 to TRBJ2-1; a possible D gene is TRBD2 (6 bases). From germline, CDR1 is SGHRS and CDR2 YFSETQ. V lost 4 bases, J lost 12 bases, and 14 bases lay in between. CDR3 length: 12 amino acids. CDR3 sequence: CASSPGERVQFF. In DNA form, the CDR3 reads TGCGCCAGCAGCCCTGGCGAGCGGGTGCAGTTCTTC.

The V gene is TRBV7-8, the J gene TRBJ2-1; unclear D gene. Germline loops: CDR1 SGHVS, CDR2 FQNEAQ. This CDR3 comprises 14 residues. V dropped 2 bases and J dropped 5 bases, with 10 bases sitting between them. The CDR3 sequence is CASSLRFRNNEQFF. As DNA, the CDR3 is TGTGCCAGCAGCTTACGGTTTCGTAACAATGAGCAGTTCTTC.

This clonotype occurred a few times. The gene calls are TRBV5-1 and TRBJ2-7, with D possibly matching TRBD2 (6 bases). The germline CDR1 and CDR2 sequences are SGHRS and YFSETQ. The CDR3 contains 14 residues. The V gene lost 7 bases and the J gene lost 7 bases, with 21 bases spanning the gap. The CDR3 here is CASLAGPASREQYF. In nucleotides, the CDR3 is TGCGCCAGCCTGGCGGGACCGGCGAGTAGGGAGCAGTACTTC.

The V gene is TRBV12-3 or TRBV12-4, the J gene TRBJ2-3; TRBD2 aligns across 11 bases. The length of the CDR3 is 17 residues. Unmatched junction bases numbered 9, after V lost 6 bases and J lost 1 base. CDR3 sequence reads: CASSRGLAVLRTDTQYF. As DNA, the CDR3 is TGTGCCAGCAGCCGGGGACTAGCGGTGCTCCGCACAGATACGCAGTATTTT.

The sample holds many counts of this clonotype. The rearrangement joins TRBV29-1 to TRBJ2-1, with D tentatively TRBD2 (6 bases). CDR1 and CDR2 from the germline V gene are SQVTM and ANQGSEA. This CDR3 region has 16 residues. V was clipped by 0 bases and J by 4 bases, with 16 bases between them. CDR3 amino acids: CSVEEGWEDPYNEQFF. For the CDR3, the DNA is TGCAGCGTTGAAGAAGGTTGGGAGGACCCGTACAATGAGCAGTTCTTC.